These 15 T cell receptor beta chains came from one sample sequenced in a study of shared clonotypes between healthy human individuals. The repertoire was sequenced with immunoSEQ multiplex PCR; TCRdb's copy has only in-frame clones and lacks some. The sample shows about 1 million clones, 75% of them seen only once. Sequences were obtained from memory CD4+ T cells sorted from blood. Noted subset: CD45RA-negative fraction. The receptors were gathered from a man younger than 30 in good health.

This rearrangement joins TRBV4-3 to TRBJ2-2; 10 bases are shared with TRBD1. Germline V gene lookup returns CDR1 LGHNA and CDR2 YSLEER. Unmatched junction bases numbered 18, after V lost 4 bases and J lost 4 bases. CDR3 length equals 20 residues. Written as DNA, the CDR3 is TGCGCCAGCAGCCGAGTCCTACCGGGACAGGGGAGCGCTGGCACCGGGGAGCTGTTTTTT. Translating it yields CASSRVLPGQGSAGTGELFF.

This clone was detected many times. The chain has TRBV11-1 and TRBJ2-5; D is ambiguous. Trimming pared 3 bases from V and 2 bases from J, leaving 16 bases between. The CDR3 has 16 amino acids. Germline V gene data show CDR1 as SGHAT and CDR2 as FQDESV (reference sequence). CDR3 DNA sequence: TGTGCCAGCAGCTTTGCCCCGACGTTGGCACAAGAGACCCAGTACTTC. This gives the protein CASSFAPTLAQETQYF.

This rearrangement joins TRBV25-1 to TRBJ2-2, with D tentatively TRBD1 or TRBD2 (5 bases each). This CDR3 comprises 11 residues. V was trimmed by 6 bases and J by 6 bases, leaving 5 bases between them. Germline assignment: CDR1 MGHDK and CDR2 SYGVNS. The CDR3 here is CASRGAGELFF. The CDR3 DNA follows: TGTGCCAGCAGGGGGGCCGGGGAGCTGTTTTTT.

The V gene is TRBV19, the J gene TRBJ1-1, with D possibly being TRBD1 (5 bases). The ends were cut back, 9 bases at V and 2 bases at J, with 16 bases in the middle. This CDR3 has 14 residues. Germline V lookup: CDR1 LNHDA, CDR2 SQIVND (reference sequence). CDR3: CASNNRGYNTEAFF. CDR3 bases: TGTGCCAGCAATAATAGGGGTTATAACACTGAAGCTTTCTTT. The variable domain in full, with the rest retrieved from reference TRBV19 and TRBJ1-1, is DGGITQSPKYLFRKEGQNVTLSCEQNLNHDAMYWYRQDPGQGLRLIYYSQIVNDFQKGDIAEGYSVSREKKESFPLTVTSAQKNPTAFYLCASNNRGYNTEAFFGQGTRLTVV.

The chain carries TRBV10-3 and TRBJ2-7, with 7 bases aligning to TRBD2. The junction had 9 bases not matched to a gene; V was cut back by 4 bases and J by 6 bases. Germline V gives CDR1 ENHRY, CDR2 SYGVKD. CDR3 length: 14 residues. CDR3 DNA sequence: TGTGCCATCAGTGCTGTGACTAGCTTTCGCGAGCAGTACTTC. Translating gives CAISAVTSFREQYF.

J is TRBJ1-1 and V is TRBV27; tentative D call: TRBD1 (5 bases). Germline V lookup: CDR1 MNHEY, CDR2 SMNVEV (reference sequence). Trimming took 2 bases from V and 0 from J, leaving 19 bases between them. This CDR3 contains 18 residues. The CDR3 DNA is TGTGCCAGCAGTTTACGACAGTCTTTCACCAGAATGAACACTGAAGCTTTCTTT. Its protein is CASSLRQSFTRMNTEAFF.

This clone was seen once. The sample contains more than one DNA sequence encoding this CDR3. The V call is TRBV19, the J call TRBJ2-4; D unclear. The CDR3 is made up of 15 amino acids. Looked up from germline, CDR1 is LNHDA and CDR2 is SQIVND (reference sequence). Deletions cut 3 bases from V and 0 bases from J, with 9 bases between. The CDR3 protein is CASSIGQLAKNIQYF. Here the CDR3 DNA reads TGTGCCAGTAGTATTGGGCAGCTAGCCAAAAACATTCAGTACTTC. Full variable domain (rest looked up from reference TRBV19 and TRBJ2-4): DGGITQSPKYLFRKEGQNVTLSCEQNLNHDAMYWYRQDPGQGLRLIYYSQIVNDFQKGDIAEGYSVSREKKESFPLTVTSAQKNPTAFYLCASSIGQLAKNIQYFGAGTRLSVL.

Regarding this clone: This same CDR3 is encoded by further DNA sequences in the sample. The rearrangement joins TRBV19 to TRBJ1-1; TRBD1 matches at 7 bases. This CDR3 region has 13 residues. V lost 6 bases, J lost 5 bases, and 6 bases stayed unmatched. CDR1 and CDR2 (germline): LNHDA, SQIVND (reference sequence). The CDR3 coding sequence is TGTGCCAGTAGCCAACAGGGGAGGACTGAAGCTTTCTTT. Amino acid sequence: CASSQQGRTEAFF.

The CDR3 region has the DNA TGTGCCAGCAGCTTAGCGGGCGGGGACTATGGCTACACCTTC. The encoded protein is CASSLAGGDYGYTF. V gene TRBV7-9 combines with J gene TRBJ1-2, with unresolved D. This CDR3 has 14 residues. Germline loops: CDR1 SEHNR, CDR2 FQNEAQ (reference sequence). Trimming stripped 0 bases from V and 3 bases from J, with 8 bases between.

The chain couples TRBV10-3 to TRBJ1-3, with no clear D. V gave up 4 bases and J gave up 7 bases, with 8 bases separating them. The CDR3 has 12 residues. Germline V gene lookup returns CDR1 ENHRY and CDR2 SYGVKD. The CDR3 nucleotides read TGTGCCATCAGTGGTAACGACAACACCATATATTTT. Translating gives CAISGNDNTIYF.

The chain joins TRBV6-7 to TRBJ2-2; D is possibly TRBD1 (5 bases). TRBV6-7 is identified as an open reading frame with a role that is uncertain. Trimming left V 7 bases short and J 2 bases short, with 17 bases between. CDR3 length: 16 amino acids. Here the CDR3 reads CASKKSSQDNTGELFF. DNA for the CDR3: TGTGCCAGCAAAAAAAGCTCACAGGATAACACCGGGGAGCTGTTTTTT.

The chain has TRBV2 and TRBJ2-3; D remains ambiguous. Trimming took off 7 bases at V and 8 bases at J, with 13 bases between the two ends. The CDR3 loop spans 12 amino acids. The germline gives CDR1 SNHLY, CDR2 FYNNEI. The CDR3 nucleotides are TGTGCCAGCACCCTGTTAGCTAGTACGCAGTATTTT. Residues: CASTLLASTQYF.

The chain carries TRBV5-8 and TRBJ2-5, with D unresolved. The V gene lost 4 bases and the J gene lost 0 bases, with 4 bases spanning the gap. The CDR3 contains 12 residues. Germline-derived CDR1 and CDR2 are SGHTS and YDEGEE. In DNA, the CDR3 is TGTGCCAGCAGCCGGTACCAAGAGACCCAGTACTTC. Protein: CASSRYQETQYF.

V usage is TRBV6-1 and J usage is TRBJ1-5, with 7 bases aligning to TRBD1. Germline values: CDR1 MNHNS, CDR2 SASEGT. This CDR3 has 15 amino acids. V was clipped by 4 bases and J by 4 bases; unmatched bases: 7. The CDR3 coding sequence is TGTGCCAGCAGTGTTCAGGGGGGGGCAAATCAGCCCCAGCATTTT. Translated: CASSVQGGANQPQHF.

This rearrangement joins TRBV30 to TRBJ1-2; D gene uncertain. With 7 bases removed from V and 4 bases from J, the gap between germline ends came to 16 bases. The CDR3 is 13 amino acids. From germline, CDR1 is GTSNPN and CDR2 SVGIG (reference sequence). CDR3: CASSHDLGYGYTF. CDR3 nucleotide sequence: TGTGCCTCAAGCCACGACCTAGGCTATGGCTACACCTTC.